This T cell receptor (beta chain) was documented in a study of shared clonotypes between healthy human individuals. About the research overall: Plates per donor: three CD4 naive, three CD4 memory, two CD8 naive, one CD8 memory. The study's findings and limits: Naive CD4 clonotypes overlapped across a few donors at 4.5% to 5.5%.

Comments on this clone: Its antigen is unknown.

The length of the CDR3 is 12 residues. The germline V gene encodes CDR1 ENHRY and CDR2 SYGVKD. V lost 3 bases to trimming and J lost 15 bases; unmatched junction nucleotides: 6. Sequencing was performed with immunoSEQ multiplex PCR; in TCRdb, only in-frame clones are kept and a portion is missing. This sample has 2,500,000 or so clones, with 85% to 95% found just once. The clonotype comes from a man aged 18 to 29 in good health. Some clones in this sample may be carry-over from other donors' samples. The sample was naive CD4+ T cells from PBMCs. Subset given: CD45RA+ positively selected. V gene TRBV10-3 combines with J gene TRBJ2-1; TRBD1 matches 9 bases. In DNA form, the CDR3 reads TGTGCCATCAGTGAATCGGGACAGGGTCCGTTCTTC. This codes for CAISESGQGPFF.